Presented here are 16 T cell receptor beta chains from one specimen sequenced in a study of T-cell reconstitution after alpha-beta-depleted transplantation in children. It was with unique molecular identifiers that the TCRbeta library was prepared. TCRdb reprocessed the PCR reads via MiXCR and lists one record per CDR3 protein. The repertoire holds fewer than 550,000 distinct CDR3 sequences, with 9.5% to 12% as singletons. The sample was PBMCs, mostly from graft donor cells, taken 180 days after TCRalphabeta/CD19-depleted stem cell transplant. The source of these receptors is a female patient aged 2-15 years who had a stem cell transplant for aplastic anemia, so the T cells may come from the graft donor.

In this sample, this clonotype turned up many times. In DNA, the CDR3 is TGTGCCAGCAGCTTGGGGGCCCAGGGTTATAGTCAGCCCCAGCATTTT. This gives the protein CASSLGAQGYSQPQHF. The V gene is TRBV5-6, the J gene TRBJ1-5; weak D call: TRBD1 (5 bases). The germline CDR1 and CDR2 sequences are SGHDT and YYEEEE. Trimming shortened V by 0 bases and J by 6 bases, and 16 bases separated the two germline ends. CDR3 size: 16 residues.

This chain uses TRBV6-1 with TRBJ2-1; D is uncertain. This CDR3 is 15 amino acids long. V dropped 0 bases and J dropped 3 bases, with 9 bases sitting between them. Germline CDR1 reads MNHNS; CDR2 reads SASEGT. CDR3 region: CASSEATSFYNEQFF. The CDR3 DNA reads TGTGCCAGCAGTGAAGCGACGAGTTTCTACAATGAGCAGTTCTTC.

The genes are TRBV7-6 and TRBJ2-3; 7 bases are shared with TRBD1. This CDR3 spans 15 amino acids. Germline trimming cut 5 bases from V and 0 bases from J; bases unmatched to any gene: 5. From germline, CDR1 is SGHVS and CDR2 FNYEAQ. The CDR3 sequence is CASSRQGLSTDTQYF. As DNA, the CDR3 is TGTGCCAGCAGCCGACAGGGCCTTAGCACAGATACGCAGTATTTT.

The chain employs TRBV7-8 and TRBJ2-3; tentative D call: TRBD2 (5 bases). The V gene's germline CDR1 is SGHVS and CDR2 FQNEAQ. The CDR3 consists of 17 residues. The V and J ends lost 0 bases and 1 base respectively, with 14 bases between them. CDR3 DNA: TGTGCCAGCAGCTTAGCGTGGCGGGCCCGCGGCACAGATACGCAGTATTTT. Its translation is CASSLAWRARGTDTQYF.

The chain links TRBV7-9 to TRBJ2-7, with D perhaps matching TRBD2 (6 bases). The ends were cut back, 5 bases at V and 4 bases at J, with 18 bases in the middle. The length of the CDR3 is 15 residues. Germline CDR1 SEHNR, CDR2 FQNEAQ (reference sequence). Here the CDR3 reads CASSPPWRDAYEQYF. The CDR3 DNA sequence: TGTGCCAGCAGCCCACCCTGGCGGGACGCATACGAGCAGTACTTC.

The chain couples TRBV6-5 to TRBJ1-2; D is perhaps TRBD1 (5 bases). V was pared by 4 bases and J by 0 bases, with 9 bases between. From germline, CDR1 is MNHEY and CDR2 SVGAGI. The CDR3 consists of 14 residues. As DNA, the CDR3 is TGTGCCAGCAGTTTGACAGTTTCTAACTATGGCTACACCTTC. It yields the protein CASSLTVSNYGYTF.

This clonotype was observed a few times. CDR3 nucleotides: TGTGCCAGCAGTTGGGGACTACAGGGGTACGAGCAGTACTTC. It is translated as CASSWGLQGYEQYF. The chain joins TRBV28 to TRBJ2-7, with D perhaps TRBD1 or TRBD2 (7 bases each). V was shortened by 4 bases and J by 4 bases, with 14 bases between the two germline ends. Per the germline V gene, CDR1 is MDHEN and CDR2 is SYDVKM. The CDR3 contains 14 residues. Combining the CDR3 with reference TRBV28 and TRBJ2-7 gives the whole variable domain DVKVTQSSRYLVKRTGEKVFLECVQDMDHENMFWYRQDPGLGLRLIYFSYDVKMKEKGDIPEGYSVSREKKERFSLILESASTNQTSMYLCASSWGLQGYEQYFGPGTRLTVT.

The rearrangement joins TRBV4-2 to TRBJ1-1; 11 bases match TRBD1. The CDR3 has 16 residues. The V and J ends lost 4 bases and 6 bases, in that order; junction bases with no gene match: 10. The germline V gene has CDR1 LGHNA and CDR2 YNFKEQ. CDR3 residues: CASSRGTGGGGAEAFF. The CDR3 nucleotides are TGTGCCAGCAGCCGAGGGACAGGGGGAGGGGGGGCTGAAGCTTTCTTT.

This clonotype was recorded at least ten times. The chain is built from TRBV12-3 or TRBV12-4 and TRBJ1-6, with 11 bases aligning to TRBD1. The CDR3 totals 13 residues. J lost 8 bases, V lost 6 bases, and 0 bases had no gene match. The CDR3 DNA sequence: TGTGCCAGCAGGGGACAGGGGGATTCACCCCTCCACTTT. Translated, it gives CASRGQGDSPLHF.

The J gene is TRBJ1-6, the V gene TRBV18, with 9 nucleotides matching TRBD1. The CDR3 totals 15 residues. Trimming cost V 3 bases and J 9 bases; bases outside gene matches: 6. Germline lookup yields CDR1 KGHSH and CDR2 LQKENI. CDR3 loop: CASSPRDRVFSPLHF. The CDR3 region has the DNA TGTGCCAGCTCACCGCGGGACAGGGTCTTTTCACCCCTCCACTTT.

This clonotype has a handful of counts. The chain has TRBV18 and TRBJ2-3; D unclear. Germline V CDR1 and CDR2: KGHSH, LQKENI. The CDR3 is 14 residues long. The V gene lost 1 base and the J gene lost 2 bases, with 7 bases spanning the gap. CDR3 DNA sequence: TGTGCCAGCTCACCACGAGGTCACACAGATACGCAGTATTTT. Translating gives CASSPRGHTDTQYF.

CDR3 sequence (DNA): TGTGCCAGCAGCTTAGAACAGGGGGCGAACACCGGGGAGCTGTTTTTT. Translated, it gives CASSLEQGANTGELFF. The chain employs TRBV7-7 and TRBJ2-2, with 8 bases matching TRBD1. Trimming cost V 1 base and J 0 bases; bases outside gene matches: 1. Germline CDR1 SSHAT, CDR2 FNYEAQ (reference sequence). This CDR3 is built from 16 residues.

V is TRBV7-8 and J is TRBJ1-1; maybe TRBD1 (6 bases). Trimming shortened V by 4 bases and J by 11 bases, and 14 bases separated the two germline ends. CDR1 SGHVS and CDR2 FQNEAQ come from the germline V gene. The CDR3 has 12 amino acids. The CDR3 coding sequence is TGTGCCAGCAGCTCCCGGGGGCCATGGGCTTTCTTT. Translating it yields CASSSRGPWAFF.

The V gene is TRBV29-1, the J gene TRBJ1-5; maybe TRBD1 (5 bases). The length of the CDR3 is 13 residues. V was trimmed by 5 bases and J by 3 bases, leaving 11 bases between them. Germline V gene data show CDR1 as SQVTM and CDR2 as ANQGSEA. In DNA, the CDR3 is TGCAGCGTTTTGACCAGGGCCAATCAGCCCCAGCATTTT. Translation: CSVLTRANQPQHF.

The V call is TRBV5-4, the J call TRBJ2-1, with D uncertain. Per germline, CDR1 SGHNT and CDR2 YYREEE (reference sequence). The CDR3 has 13 amino acids. With 3 bases removed from V and 4 bases from J, the gap between germline ends came to 8 bases. CDR3 in DNA: TGTGCCAGCAGCTCAGAGAATTACAATGAGCAGTTCTTC. This sequence encodes CASSSENYNEQFF. Drawing the rest from reference TRBV5-4 and TRBJ2-1, the complete variable domain is ETGVTQSPTHLIKTRGQQVTLRCSSQSGHNTVSWYQQALGQGPQFIFQYYREEENGRGNFPPRFSGLQFPNYSSELNVNALELDDSALYLCASSSENYNEQFFGPGTRLTVL.

The chain has TRBV12-3 or TRBV12-4 and TRBJ2-5, with TRBD2 matching over 10 bases. V was pared by 8 bases and J by 4 bases, with 7 bases of the junction left unmatched. The CDR3 has 14 residues. CDR3 nucleotides: TGTGCCAGCGGAGCGGGAGGGGGCGGAGAGACCCAGTACTTC. Protein product: CASGAGGGGETQYF.